The clone carrying this T cell receptor beta chain was seen repeatedly, ten times or more. The antigen remains unidentified. This record belongs to a study of T-cell memory formation after mild COVID-19. TCRdb re-called the 5' RACE reads through MiXCR, storing one row per CDR3 protein. Of roughly 150,000 distinct CDR3 sequences in the sample, about an eighth were seen once. Study results and limitations: Contracting clones from day 15 to 85 showed balanced CD4/CD8; later expanders favored CD4+.

The receptor was isolated from a man between 18 and 35 years old who had mild COVID-19 (a few samples of this study predate the infection). Cell type and time point are not known. The sample comprised PBMCs or a T cell subset sorted from them (not recorded which).

CDR3 bases: TGTGCCAGCAGCTTAGGCGGGACCCCTGTTGTGGCCCAGTACTTC. It specifies CASSLGGTPVVAQYF. The J gene is TRBJ2-5, the V gene TRBV7-2; D is perhaps TRBD2 (6 bases). The CDR3 spans 15 residues. V was shortened by 1 base and J by 9 bases, with 18 bases between the two germline ends. CDR1 is SGHTA and CDR2 is FQGNSA in the germline V gene.